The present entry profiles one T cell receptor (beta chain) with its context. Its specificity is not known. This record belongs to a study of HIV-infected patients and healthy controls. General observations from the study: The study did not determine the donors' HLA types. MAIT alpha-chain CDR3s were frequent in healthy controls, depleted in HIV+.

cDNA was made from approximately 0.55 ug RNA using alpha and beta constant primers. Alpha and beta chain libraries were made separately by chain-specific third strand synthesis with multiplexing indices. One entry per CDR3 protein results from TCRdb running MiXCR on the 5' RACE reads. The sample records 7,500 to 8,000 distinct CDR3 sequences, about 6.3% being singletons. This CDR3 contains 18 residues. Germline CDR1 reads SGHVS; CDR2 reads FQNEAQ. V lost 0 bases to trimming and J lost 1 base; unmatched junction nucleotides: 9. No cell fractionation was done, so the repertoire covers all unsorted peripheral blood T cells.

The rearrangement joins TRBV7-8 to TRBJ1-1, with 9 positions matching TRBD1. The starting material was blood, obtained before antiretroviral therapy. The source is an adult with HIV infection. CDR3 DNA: TGTGCCAGCAGCTTAGCATATCCGGACAGGGGCCCGAACACTGAAGCTTTCTTT. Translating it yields CASSLAYPDRGPNTEAFF.